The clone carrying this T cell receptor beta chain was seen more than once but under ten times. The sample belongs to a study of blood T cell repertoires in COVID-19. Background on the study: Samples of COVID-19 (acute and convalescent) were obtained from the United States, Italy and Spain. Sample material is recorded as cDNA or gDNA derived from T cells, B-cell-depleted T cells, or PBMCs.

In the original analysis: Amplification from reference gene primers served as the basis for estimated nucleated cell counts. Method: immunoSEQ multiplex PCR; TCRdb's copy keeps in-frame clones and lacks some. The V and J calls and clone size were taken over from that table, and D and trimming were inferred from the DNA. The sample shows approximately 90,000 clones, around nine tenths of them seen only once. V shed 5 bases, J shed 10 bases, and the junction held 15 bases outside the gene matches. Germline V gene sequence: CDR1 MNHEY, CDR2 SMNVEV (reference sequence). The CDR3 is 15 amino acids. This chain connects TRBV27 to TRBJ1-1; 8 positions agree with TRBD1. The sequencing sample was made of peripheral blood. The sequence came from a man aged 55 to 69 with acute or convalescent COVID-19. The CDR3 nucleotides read TGTGCCAGCAGTCCTAGGACAGGCCTACAGGGGGGAGCTTTCTTT. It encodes CASSPRTGLQGGAFF.